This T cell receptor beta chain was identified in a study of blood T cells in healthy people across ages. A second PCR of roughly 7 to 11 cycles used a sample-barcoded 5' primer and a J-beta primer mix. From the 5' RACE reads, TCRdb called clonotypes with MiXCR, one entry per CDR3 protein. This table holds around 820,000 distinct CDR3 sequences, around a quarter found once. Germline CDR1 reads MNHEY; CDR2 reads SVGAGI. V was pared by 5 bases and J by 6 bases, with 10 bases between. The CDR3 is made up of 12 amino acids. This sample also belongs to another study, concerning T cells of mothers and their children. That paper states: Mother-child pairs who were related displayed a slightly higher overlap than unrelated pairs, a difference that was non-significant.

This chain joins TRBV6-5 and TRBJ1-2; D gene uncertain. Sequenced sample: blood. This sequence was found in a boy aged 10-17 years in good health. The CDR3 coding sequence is TGTGCCAGCAGTCCATACGGGGATGGCTACACCTTC. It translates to CASSPYGDGYTF.